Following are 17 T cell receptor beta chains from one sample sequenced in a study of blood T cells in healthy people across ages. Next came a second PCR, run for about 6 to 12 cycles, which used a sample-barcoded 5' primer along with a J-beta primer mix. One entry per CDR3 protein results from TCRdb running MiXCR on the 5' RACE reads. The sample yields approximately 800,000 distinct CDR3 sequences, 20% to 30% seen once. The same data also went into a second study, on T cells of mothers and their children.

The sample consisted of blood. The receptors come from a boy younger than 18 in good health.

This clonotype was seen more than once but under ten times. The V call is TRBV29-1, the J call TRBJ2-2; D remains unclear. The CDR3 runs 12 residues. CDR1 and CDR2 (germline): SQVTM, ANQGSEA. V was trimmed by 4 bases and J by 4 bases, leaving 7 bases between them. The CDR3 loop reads CSVGALTGELFF. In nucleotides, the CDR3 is TGCAGCGTTGGGGCCCTCACCGGGGAGCTGTTTTTT.

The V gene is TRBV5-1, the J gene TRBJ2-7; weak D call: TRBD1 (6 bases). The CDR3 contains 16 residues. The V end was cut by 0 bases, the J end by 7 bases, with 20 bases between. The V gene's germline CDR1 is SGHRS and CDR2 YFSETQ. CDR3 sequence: CASSLADSRGLGEQYF. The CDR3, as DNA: TGCGCCAGCAGCTTGGCCGATTCCAGGGGCCTGGGGGAGCAGTACTTC.

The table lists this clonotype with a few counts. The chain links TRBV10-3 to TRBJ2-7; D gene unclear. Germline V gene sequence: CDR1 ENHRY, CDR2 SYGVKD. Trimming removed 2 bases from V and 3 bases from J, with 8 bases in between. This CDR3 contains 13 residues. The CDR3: CAISEGSNYEQYF. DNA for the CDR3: TGTGCCATCAGTGAGGGTAGCAACTACGAGCAGTACTTC.

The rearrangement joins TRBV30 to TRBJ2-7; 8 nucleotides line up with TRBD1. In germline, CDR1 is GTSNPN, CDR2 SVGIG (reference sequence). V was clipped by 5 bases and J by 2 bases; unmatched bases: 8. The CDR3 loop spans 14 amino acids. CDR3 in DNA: TGTGCCTGGGGATATACAGGGGGTACCTACGAGCAGTACTTC. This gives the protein CAWGYTGGTYEQYF.

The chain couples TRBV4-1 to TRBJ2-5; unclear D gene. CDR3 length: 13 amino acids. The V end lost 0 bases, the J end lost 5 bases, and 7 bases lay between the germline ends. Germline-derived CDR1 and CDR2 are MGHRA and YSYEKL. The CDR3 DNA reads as TGCGCCAGCAGCCAAGACCGGAGCGAGACCCAGTACTTC. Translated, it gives CASSQDRSETQYF.

The CDR3 protein is CASSPQGASNTEAFF. The CDR3 DNA is TGCGCCAGCAGCCCTCAGGGGGCCTCGAACACTGAAGCTTTCTTT. The chain employs TRBV5-1 and TRBJ1-1; 8 nucleotides align to TRBD1. Germline assignment: CDR1 SGHRS and CDR2 YFSETQ. V lost 4 bases and J lost 1; bases outside the gene matches: 6. This CDR3 is 15 amino acids long.

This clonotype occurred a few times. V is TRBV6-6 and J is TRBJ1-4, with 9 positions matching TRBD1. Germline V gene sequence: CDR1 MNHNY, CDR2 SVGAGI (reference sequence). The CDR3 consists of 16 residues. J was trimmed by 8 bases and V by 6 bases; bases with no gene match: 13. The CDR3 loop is CASSRTGDAGGEKLFF. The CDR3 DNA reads TGTGCCAGCAGCCGGACAGGGGATGCTGGGGGAGAAAAACTGTTTTTT.

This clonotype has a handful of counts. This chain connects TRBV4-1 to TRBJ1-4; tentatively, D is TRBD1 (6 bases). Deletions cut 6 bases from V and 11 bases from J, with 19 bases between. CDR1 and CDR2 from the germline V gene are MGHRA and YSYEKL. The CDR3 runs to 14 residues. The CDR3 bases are TGCGCCAGCAGGTTACAGGGCCGCCCTTCGAAACTGTTTTTT. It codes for CASRLQGRPSKLFF.

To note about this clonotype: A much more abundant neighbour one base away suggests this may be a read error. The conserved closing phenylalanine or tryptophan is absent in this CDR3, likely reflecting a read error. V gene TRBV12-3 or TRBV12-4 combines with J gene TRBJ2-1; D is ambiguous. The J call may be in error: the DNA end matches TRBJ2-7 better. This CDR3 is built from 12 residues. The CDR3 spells CASSFRAYEQYS. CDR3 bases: TGTGCCAGCAGTTTTAGGGCTTACGAGCAGTACTCC.

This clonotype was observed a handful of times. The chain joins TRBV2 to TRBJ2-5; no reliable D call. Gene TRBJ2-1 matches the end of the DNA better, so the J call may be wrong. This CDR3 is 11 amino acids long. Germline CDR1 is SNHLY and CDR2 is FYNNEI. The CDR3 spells CASSYDNSQFF. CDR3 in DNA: TGTGCCAGCAGTTATGACAACTCTCAGTTCTTC.

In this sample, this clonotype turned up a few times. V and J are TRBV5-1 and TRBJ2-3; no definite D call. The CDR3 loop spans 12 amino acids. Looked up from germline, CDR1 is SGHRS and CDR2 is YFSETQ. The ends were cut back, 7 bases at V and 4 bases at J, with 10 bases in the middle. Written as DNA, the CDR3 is TGCGCCAGCGGAAGGGCCGCAGATACGCAGTATTTT. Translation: CASGRAADTQYF.

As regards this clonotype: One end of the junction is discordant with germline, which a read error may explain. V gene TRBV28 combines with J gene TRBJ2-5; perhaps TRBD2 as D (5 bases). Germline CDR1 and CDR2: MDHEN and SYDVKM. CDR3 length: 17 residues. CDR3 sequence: CASSFVAGGTIQETQYF. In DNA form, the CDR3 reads TGCGCCAGCAGTTTCGTCGCAGGAGGAACGATCCAAGAGACCCAGTACTTC.

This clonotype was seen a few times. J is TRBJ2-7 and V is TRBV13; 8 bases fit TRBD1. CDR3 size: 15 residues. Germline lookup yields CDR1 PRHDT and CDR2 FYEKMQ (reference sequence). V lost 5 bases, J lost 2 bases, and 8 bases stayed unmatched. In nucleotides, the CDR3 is TGTGCCAGCAGCCTCCGTCAGGGGGCCACCTACGAGCAGTACTTC. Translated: CASSLRQGATYEQYF.

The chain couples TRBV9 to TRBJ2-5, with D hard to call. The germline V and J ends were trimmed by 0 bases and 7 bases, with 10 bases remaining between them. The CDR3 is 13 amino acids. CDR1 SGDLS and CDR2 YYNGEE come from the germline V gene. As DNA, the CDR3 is TGTGCCAGCAGCGTAGACGGTTGGGGGACCCAGTACTTC. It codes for CASSVDGWGTQYF.

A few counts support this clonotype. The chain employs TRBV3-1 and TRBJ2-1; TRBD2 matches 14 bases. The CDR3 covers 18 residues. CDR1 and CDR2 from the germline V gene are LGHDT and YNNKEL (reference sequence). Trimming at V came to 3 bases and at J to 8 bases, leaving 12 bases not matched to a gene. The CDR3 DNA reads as TGTGCCAGCAGCCATCTTGAACTCGGACTAGCGGGGGGCTATGAGCAGTTCTTC. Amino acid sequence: CASSHLELGLAGGYEQFF.

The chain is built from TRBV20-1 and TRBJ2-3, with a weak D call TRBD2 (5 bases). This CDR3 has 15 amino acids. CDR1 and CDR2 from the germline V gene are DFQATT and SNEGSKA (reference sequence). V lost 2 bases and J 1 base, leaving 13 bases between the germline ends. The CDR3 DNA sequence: TGCAGTGCTAGACATTTTGGCGGGCGCACAGATACGCAGTATTTT. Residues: CSARHFGGRTDTQYF.

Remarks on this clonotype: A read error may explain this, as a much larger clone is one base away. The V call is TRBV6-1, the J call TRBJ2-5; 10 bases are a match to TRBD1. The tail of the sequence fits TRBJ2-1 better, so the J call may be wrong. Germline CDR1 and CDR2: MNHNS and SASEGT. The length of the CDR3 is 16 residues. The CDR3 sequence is CASSPRDRGDGNEQFF. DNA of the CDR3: TGTGCCAGCAGCCCTAGGGACAGGGGAGACGGAAATGAGCAGTTCTTC.